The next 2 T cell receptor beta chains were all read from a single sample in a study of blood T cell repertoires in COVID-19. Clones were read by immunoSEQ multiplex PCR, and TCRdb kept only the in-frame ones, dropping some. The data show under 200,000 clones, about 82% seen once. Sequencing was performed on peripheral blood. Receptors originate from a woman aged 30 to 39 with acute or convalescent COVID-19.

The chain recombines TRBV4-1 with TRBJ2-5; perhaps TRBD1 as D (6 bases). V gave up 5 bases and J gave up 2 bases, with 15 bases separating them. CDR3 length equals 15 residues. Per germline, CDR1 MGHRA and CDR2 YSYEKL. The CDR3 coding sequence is TGCGCCAGCAGCGGGGAAGACAGGAATCAAGAGACCCAGTACTTC. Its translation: CASSGEDRNQETQYF.

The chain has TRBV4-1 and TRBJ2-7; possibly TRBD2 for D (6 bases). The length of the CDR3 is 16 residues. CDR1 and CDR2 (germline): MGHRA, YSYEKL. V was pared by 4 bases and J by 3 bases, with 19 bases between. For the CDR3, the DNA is TGCGCCAGCAGCCCCCCCACCGCGACTAGGAGCTACGAGCAGTACTTC. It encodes CASSPPTATRSYEQYF.